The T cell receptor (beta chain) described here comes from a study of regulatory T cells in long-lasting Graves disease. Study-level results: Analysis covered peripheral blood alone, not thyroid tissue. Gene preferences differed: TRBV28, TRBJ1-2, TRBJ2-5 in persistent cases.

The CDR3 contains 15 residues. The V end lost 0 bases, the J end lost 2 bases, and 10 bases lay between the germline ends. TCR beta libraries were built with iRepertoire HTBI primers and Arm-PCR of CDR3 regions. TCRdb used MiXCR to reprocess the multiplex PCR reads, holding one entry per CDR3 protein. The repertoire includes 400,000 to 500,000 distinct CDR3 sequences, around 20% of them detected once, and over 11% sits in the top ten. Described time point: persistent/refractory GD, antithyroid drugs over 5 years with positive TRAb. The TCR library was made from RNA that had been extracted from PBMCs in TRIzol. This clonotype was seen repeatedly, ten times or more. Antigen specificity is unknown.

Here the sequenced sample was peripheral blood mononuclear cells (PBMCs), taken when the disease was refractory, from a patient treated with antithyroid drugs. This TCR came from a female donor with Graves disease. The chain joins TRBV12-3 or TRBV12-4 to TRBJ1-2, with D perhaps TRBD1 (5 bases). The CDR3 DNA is TGTGCCAGCAGTTTAGCGGGGGGACCCAACTATGGCTACACCTTC. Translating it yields CASSLAGGPNYGYTF.